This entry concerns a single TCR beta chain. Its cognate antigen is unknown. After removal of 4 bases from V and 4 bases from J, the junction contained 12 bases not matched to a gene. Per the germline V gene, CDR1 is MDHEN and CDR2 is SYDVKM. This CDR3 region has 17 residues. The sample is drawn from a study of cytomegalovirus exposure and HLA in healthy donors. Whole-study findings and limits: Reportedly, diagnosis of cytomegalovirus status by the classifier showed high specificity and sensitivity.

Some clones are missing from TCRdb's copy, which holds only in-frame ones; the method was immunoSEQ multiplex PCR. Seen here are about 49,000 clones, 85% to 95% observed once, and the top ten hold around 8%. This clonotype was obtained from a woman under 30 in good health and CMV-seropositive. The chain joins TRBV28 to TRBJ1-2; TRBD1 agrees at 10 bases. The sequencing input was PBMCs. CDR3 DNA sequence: TGTGCCAGCAGTTCTGGGACAGGGGCCGCGGAGACCTATGGCTACACCTTC. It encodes CASSSGTGAAETYGYTF.